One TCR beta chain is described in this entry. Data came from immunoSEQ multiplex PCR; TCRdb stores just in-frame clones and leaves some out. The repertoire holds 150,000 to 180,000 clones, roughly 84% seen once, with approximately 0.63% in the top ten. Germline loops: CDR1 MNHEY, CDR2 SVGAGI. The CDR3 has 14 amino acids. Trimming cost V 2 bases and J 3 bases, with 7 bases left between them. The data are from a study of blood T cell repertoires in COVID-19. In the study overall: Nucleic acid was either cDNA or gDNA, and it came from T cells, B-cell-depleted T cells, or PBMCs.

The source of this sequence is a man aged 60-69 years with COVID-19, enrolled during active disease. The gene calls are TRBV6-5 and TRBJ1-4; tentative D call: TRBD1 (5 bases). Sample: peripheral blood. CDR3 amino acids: CASSYGDSNEKLFF. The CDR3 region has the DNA TGTGCCAGCAGTTACGGGGACTCTAATGAAAAACTGTTTTTT.